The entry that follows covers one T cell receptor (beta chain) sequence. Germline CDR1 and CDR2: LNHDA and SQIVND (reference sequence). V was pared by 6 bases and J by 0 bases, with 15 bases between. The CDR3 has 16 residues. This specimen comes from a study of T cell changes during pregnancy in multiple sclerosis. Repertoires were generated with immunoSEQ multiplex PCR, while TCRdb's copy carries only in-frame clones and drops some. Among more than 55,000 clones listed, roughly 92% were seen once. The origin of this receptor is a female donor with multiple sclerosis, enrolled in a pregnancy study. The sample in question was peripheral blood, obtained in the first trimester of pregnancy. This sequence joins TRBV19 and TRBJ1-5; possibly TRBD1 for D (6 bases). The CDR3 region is CASSPSGTISNQPQHF. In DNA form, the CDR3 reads TGTGCCAGTAGCCCTTCGGGGACAATTAGCAATCAGCCCCAGCATTTT. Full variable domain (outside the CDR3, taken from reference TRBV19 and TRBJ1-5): DGGITQSPKYLFRKEGQNVTLSCEQNLNHDAMYWYRQDPGQGLRLIYYSQIVNDFQKGDIAEGYSVSREKKESFPLTVTSAQKNPTAFYLCASSPSGTISNQPQHFGDGTRLSIL.